This T cell receptor (beta chain) was recovered during a study of response to subunit inactivated influenza vaccine. Study results and caveats: Every seasonal influenza vaccination brings in few new T cells, the authors suggested.

TCRdb re-called the RT-PCR reads through MiXCR, storing one row per CDR3 protein. This table holds about 780,000 distinct CDR3 sequences, 15% to 20% found once. There are 15 residues in the CDR3. Germline CDR1 and CDR2: DFQATT and SNEGSKA (reference sequence). Trimming removed 0 bases from V and 4 bases from J; junction bases left unmatched: 6. There are a few counts of this clonotype. Its target is unknown. This clonotype was sampled from a man in his forties or fifties who received an inactivated influenza vaccine. Sequenced material: PBMCs from blood, taken 5 to 6 days after vaccination. The rearrangement joins TRBV20-1 to TRBJ1-3, with 7 bases identical to TRBD1. CDR3 nucleotides: TGCAGTGCTAGAGATGCTAGACAGGGAGGAAACACCATATATTTT. This encodes CSARDARQGGNTIYF.